This T cell receptor (beta chain) was captured by sequencing in a study of T-cell reconstitution after alpha-beta-depleted transplantation in children. In germline, CDR1 is MGHRA, CDR2 YSYEKL. The CDR3 length is 16 residues. The trim removed 1 base at V and 5 bases at J, leaving 6 bases unmatched. Unique molecular identifiers were incorporated into the prepared TCRbeta library. TCRdb used MiXCR to reprocess the PCR reads, holding one entry per CDR3 protein. The table records more than 450,000 distinct CDR3 sequences, approximately 20% of them present only once. This clonotype was sampled from a human donor who donated a stem cell graft to a child with acute lymphoblastic leukemia. V gene TRBV4-1 combines with J gene TRBJ2-1, with TRBD2 identical over 9 bases. The sample in question was PBMCs from the stem cell graft donor, obtained from the stem cell graft. CDR3 in amino acids: CASSQAGGRAHNEQFF. The CDR3 bases are TGCGCCAGCAGCCAAGCCGGCGGGAGGGCCCACAATGAGCAGTTCTTC.